The 23 T cell receptor beta chains below all came from one sample that was sequenced in a study of CD8 T cells in ankylosing spondylitis. Study-level results: For ankylosing spondylitis blood, a TCR beta motif of about eight highly homologous variants appeared characteristic.

One entry per CDR3 protein results from TCRdb running MiXCR on the 5' RACE reads. Among about 800,000 distinct CDR3 sequences, approximately 12% were seen once, and the ten largest hold around 0.51%. Their specific antigens are unknown. Sequencing input: blood, either unsorted or a sorted T cell fraction (not recorded which). The source of these receptors is a male donor with ankylosing spondylitis.

This clonotype was counted a few times. The rearrangement uses TRBV2 and TRBJ2-1; 7 bases are a match to TRBD1. Germline CDR1 reads SNHLY; CDR2 reads FYNNEI. V was clipped by 5 bases and J by 4 bases; unmatched bases: 5. The CDR3 runs 14 residues. The DNA for the CDR3 is TGTGCCAGCAGTACCCAGACAGGGTACAATGAGCAGTTCTTC. It specifies CASSTQTGYNEQFF.

V usage is TRBV4-1 and J usage is TRBJ2-1; possibly TRBD2 for D (5 bases). In germline, CDR1 is MGHRA, CDR2 YSYEKL. V lost 1 base and J 4 bases, leaving 17 bases between the germline ends. The CDR3 length is 17 residues. In DNA, the CDR3 is TGCGCCAGCAGCCAAGGCGGGTCCTCGGGCCTGTACAATGAGCAGTTCTTC. Its protein is CASSQGGSSGLYNEQFF.

The chain employs TRBV3-1 and TRBJ2-7, with D perhaps TRBD2 (5 bases). CDR1 and CDR2 from the germline V gene are LGHDT and YNNKEL (reference sequence). With 1 base removed from V and 0 bases from J, the gap between germline ends came to 7 bases. The CDR3 contains 14 residues. CDR3 DNA: TGTGCCAGCAGCCAAGCCGGGGACTCCTACGAGCAGTACTTC. It translates to CASSQAGDSYEQYF.

Only a few counts were recorded for this clonotype. The J gene is TRBJ2-1, the V gene TRBV20-1; D ambiguous. Trimming removed 2 bases at V and 8 bases at J, with 10 bases between. The V gene's germline CDR1 is DFQATT and CDR2 SNEGSKA (reference sequence). This CDR3 contains 12 residues. The CDR3 DNA is TGCAGTGCTAGAACGGGTACAGATGAGCAGTTCTTC. Translated, it gives CSARTGTDEQFF.

This clonotype was seen more than once but under ten times. This chain joins TRBV18 and TRBJ2-1; 10 bases map to TRBD2. V lost 2 bases, J lost 0 bases, and 7 bases stayed unmatched. Per the germline V gene, CDR1 is KGHSH and CDR2 is LQKENI. The CDR3 length is 18 residues. The CDR3 sequence is CASSPRTSGQSSYNEQFF. The CDR3, as DNA: TGTGCCAGCTCACCAAGGACTAGCGGCCAAAGCTCCTACAATGAGCAGTTCTTC.

This clonotype was detected ten times or more. J is TRBJ2-7 and V is TRBV10-3; TRBD1 or TRBD2 may be the D gene (5 bases each). Germline values: CDR1 ENHRY, CDR2 SYGVKD. Deletions cut 2 bases from V and 7 bases from J, with 6 bases between. The CDR3 length is 11 residues. CDR3 sequence reads: CAISEEGEQYF. The CDR3, as DNA: TGTGCCATCAGTGAGGAGGGGGAGCAGTACTTC.

This clonotype was seen ten or more times. The chain has TRBV7-2 and TRBJ2-7; weak D call: TRBD1 (6 bases). This CDR3 is 13 amino acids long. Trimming took off 5 bases at V and 5 bases at J, with 13 bases between the two ends. The germline V gene has CDR1 SGHTA and CDR2 FQGNSA. As DNA, the CDR3 is TGTGCCAGCAGCCTACAGGGTGGCGACGAGCAGTACTTC. It codes for CASSLQGGDEQYF.

This clonotype was detected many times. The genes are TRBV9 and TRBJ1-6, with 11 bases fitting TRBD1. Germline V CDR1 and CDR2: SGDLS, YYNGEE. V was clipped by 3 bases and J by 6 bases; unmatched bases: 2. This CDR3 contains 15 residues. The CDR3 DNA follows: TGTGCCAGCAGCGCCGGACAGGGGGCTAATTCACCCCTCCACTTT. The encoded protein is CASSAGQGANSPLHF.

The V call is TRBV7-9, the J call TRBJ2-1; perhaps TRBD2 as D (5 bases). V lost 5 bases and J lost 2, with 10 bases in between. CDR1 and CDR2 (germline): SEHNR, FQNEAQ (reference sequence). This CDR3 region has 14 residues. The CDR3 nucleotides read TGTGCCAGCAGCCCCCAAGCGGCCTACAATGAGCAGTTCTTC. As protein: CASSPQAAYNEQFF.

This clonotype was seen a handful of times. CDR3 sequence (DNA): TGCAGCGTTGAGGGCCAGTCCTACGAGCAGTACTTC. This codes for CSVEGQSYEQYF. The genes are TRBV29-1 and TRBJ2-7, with D hard to call. This CDR3 has 12 amino acids. CDR1 is SQVTM and CDR2 is ANQGSEA in the germline V gene. V lost 3 bases to trimming and J lost 1 base, with 7 bases between them.

This clonotype was counted only a few times. V gene TRBV5-7 combines with J gene TRBJ1-1; D possibly corresponds to TRBD1 (6 bases). TRBV5-7 is labeled an ORF, and its function is uncertain. CDR3 length equals 16 residues. Trimming stripped 4 bases from V and 3 bases from J, with 19 bases between. Here the CDR3 DNA reads TGTGCCAGCAGCCTACCAGACGAGGGGGGAGACACTGAAGCTTTCTTT. This translates into CASSLPDEGGDTEAFF.

This clonotype was found a few times. J is TRBJ2-1 and V is TRBV12-3 or TRBV12-4; 11 nucleotides line up with TRBD2. V lost 5 bases, J lost 4 bases, and 4 bases stayed unmatched. This CDR3 spans 15 amino acids. As DNA, the CDR3 is TGTGCCAGCAGTCTTAGCGGGAGGGGGTACAATGAGCAGTTCTTC. As protein: CASSLSGRGYNEQFF.

This clonotype was counted only a few times. The rearrangement joins TRBV29-1 to TRBJ1-6; D is undetermined. The germline CDR1 and CDR2 sequences are SQVTM and ANQGSEA. The CDR3 contains 12 residues. The germline V and J ends were trimmed by 4 bases and 10 bases, with 11 bases remaining between them. This CDR3 is CSVGIPGSPLHF. The CDR3 nucleotides read TGCAGCGTTGGAATCCCCGGATCACCCCTCCACTTT.

The chain joins TRBV5-1 to TRBJ2-2; 13 bases are a match to TRBD2. The junction had 7 bases not matched to a gene; V was cut back by 4 bases and J by 1 base. Germline values: CDR1 SGHRS, CDR2 YFSETQ. The CDR3 is made up of 18 amino acids. The chain's CDR3 is CASSKGLAGVLNTGELFF. Written as DNA, the CDR3 is TGCGCCAGCAGCAAAGGACTAGCGGGGGTCCTGAACACCGGGGAGCTGTTTTTT.

This clonotype was picked up a small number of times. The chain has TRBV9 and TRBJ2-1; TRBD2 aligns across 7 bases. CDR1 SGDLS and CDR2 YYNGEE come from the germline V gene. The CDR3 is 17 amino acids. V shed 4 bases, J shed 7 bases, and the junction held 17 bases outside the gene matches. The CDR3 nucleotides read TGTGCCAGCAGCCCTCGAATCGGGGAGGGCCCTCGGAATGAGCAGTTCTTC. Encoded protein: CASSPRIGEGPRNEQFF.

This clonotype was counted only a few times. The chain employs TRBV20-1 and TRBJ2-5; the D gene is possibly TRBD2 (6 bases). The germline gives CDR1 DFQATT, CDR2 SNEGSKA (reference sequence). The CDR3 runs 15 residues. Trimming pared 3 bases from V and 5 bases from J, leaving 19 bases between. CDR3 residues: CSASPGRDPRETQYF. The CDR3 nucleotides read TGCAGTGCTAGCCCAGGGCGGGACCCCCGGGAGACCCAGTACTTC.

This clonotype has a handful of counts. The chain employs TRBV10-3 and TRBJ2-3; 14 bases match TRBD2. Looked up from germline, CDR1 is ENHRY and CDR2 is SYGVKD. There are 15 residues in the CDR3. V lost 6 bases, J lost 5 bases, and 4 bases stayed unmatched. CDR3 region: CAISVGLAGVDTQYF. The DNA of the CDR3 is TGTGCCATCAGCGTGGGACTAGCGGGAGTAGATACGCAGTATTTT.

J is TRBJ1-5 and V is TRBV20-1; possible D gene TRBD1, 5 bases. Trimming removed 3 bases at V and 4 bases at J, with 16 bases between. Germline-derived CDR1 and CDR2 are DFQATT and SNEGSKA (reference sequence). This CDR3 is built from 15 residues. The CDR3 nucleotides read TGCAGTGCTAGTGGGGGAAACCCTTATAATCAGCCCCAGCATTTT. This encodes CSASGGNPYNQPQHF.

This clonotype was recorded at least ten times. V is TRBV7-6 and J is TRBJ2-3, with D maybe TRBD2 (6 bases). The V gene lost 1 base and the J gene lost 5 bases, with 13 bases spanning the gap. Germline lookup yields CDR1 SGHVS and CDR2 FNYEAQ. The CDR3 consists of 15 residues. CDR3 amino acids: CASSLVSGFGDTQYF. The CDR3 DNA follows: TGTGCCAGCAGCTTAGTCAGCGGGTTCGGAGATACGCAGTATTTT.

This clonotype was seen many times. The chain has TRBV29-1 and TRBJ1-4; perhaps TRBD1 as D (6 bases). Germline V gene sequence: CDR1 SQVTM, CDR2 ANQGSEA. The V gene lost 3 bases and the J gene lost 8 bases, with 13 bases spanning the gap. The CDR3 has 13 amino acids. The CDR3 coding sequence is TGCAGCGTTGAGGCAGGGGCAGGAGAAAAACTGTTTTTT. Amino acids: CSVEAGAGEKLFF.

The table lists this clonotype with many counts. J is TRBJ1-5 and V is TRBV12-3 or TRBV12-4, with 10 bases identical to TRBD1. The CDR3 is made up of 17 amino acids. Trimming at V came to 6 bases and at J to 2 bases, leaving 10 bases not matched to a gene. The CDR3 here is CASRPGQGIIGNQPQHF. The CDR3 bases are TGTGCCAGCAGACCGGGACAGGGGATTATTGGCAATCAGCCCCAGCATTTT.

This clonotype was observed at least ten times. The chain joins TRBV12-3 or TRBV12-4 to TRBJ1-1; maybe TRBD1 (6 bases). Trimming cost V 5 bases and J 1 base, with 8 bases left between them. The CDR3 length is 13 residues. The CDR3 is CASSRTENTEAFF. The CDR3 nucleotides are TGTGCCAGCAGTCGGACAGAGAACACTGAAGCTTTCTTT.

This clonotype was recorded a few times. This chain connects TRBV6-5 to TRBJ2-3; 8 bases line up with TRBD2. Germline V lookup: CDR1 MNHEY, CDR2 SVGAGI. J gave up 2 bases and V 4 bases, and 5 bases lay outside the gene matches. The CDR3 has 15 residues. The CDR3 spells CASSLLAGLTDTQYF. In nucleotides, the CDR3 is TGTGCCAGCAGTTTATTAGCGGGGCTCACAGATACGCAGTATTTT.